Below, 20 T cell receptor beta chains from the same sample are listed, as sequenced in a study of blood T cell repertoires in COVID-19. TCRdb's table, derived via immunoSEQ multiplex PCR, lists solely in-frame clones and lacks some. The sample shows 400,000 or so clones, around 87% of them seen only once. The sequencing input was peripheral blood. These receptors were taken from a human donor in a cohort sampled during active COVID-19.

The chain recombines TRBV28 with TRBJ1-5; 7 positions agree with TRBD1. V was clipped by 3 bases and J by 2 bases; unmatched bases: 4. The germline V gene has CDR1 MDHEN and CDR2 SYDVKM. This CDR3 is 15 amino acids long. The CDR3 bases are TGTGCCAGCAGTTTGTTTACAGGGGGCAATCAGCCCCAGCATTTT. This encodes CASSLFTGGNQPQHF.

The rearrangement joins TRBV19 to TRBJ1-1, with 7 bases identical to TRBD1. The CDR3 is 13 amino acids. J lost 5 bases, V lost 2 bases, and 2 bases had no gene match. Germline CDR1 LNHDA, CDR2 SQIVND (reference sequence). The CDR3 protein is CASSILQGTEAFF. The CDR3 region has the DNA TGTGCCAGTAGTATACTACAGGGGACTGAAGCTTTCTTT.

A single count supports this clone. The chain employs TRBV6-6 and TRBJ1-2, with D perhaps matching TRBD1 (5 bases). Germline V gives CDR1 MNHNY, CDR2 SVGAGI (reference sequence). Deletions cut 0 bases from V and 7 bases from J, with 12 bases between. This CDR3 has 14 residues. DNA for the CDR3: TGTGCCAGCAGTTACTCGGACAAGCTGGGTGGCTACACCTTC. It codes for CASSYSDKLGGYTF.

This chain links TRBV9 with TRBJ2-2; D is perhaps TRBD1 (6 bases). V lost 5 bases and J lost 1, with 12 bases in between. Germline lookup yields CDR1 SGDLS and CDR2 YYNGEE. The CDR3 totals 15 residues. The CDR3 DNA reads TGTGCCAGCAGGGCGGACAGCGGGAACACCGGGGAGCTGTTTTTT. It is translated as CASRADSGNTGELFF.

V and J are TRBV7-2 and TRBJ2-5; a possible D gene is TRBD2 (5 bases). The germline V gene encodes CDR1 SGHTA and CDR2 FQGNSA. V was clipped by 5 bases and J by 2 bases, with 15 bases between them. The CDR3 is 15 amino acids. In nucleotides, the CDR3 is TGTGCCAGCAGCGTCCGGGGATACGTTCAAGAGACCCAGTACTTC. It yields the protein CASSVRGYVQETQYF.

In regard to this clone: Different DNA sequences within this sample yield the same CDR3. The chain links TRBV29-1 to TRBJ1-3; D gene uncertain. This CDR3 has 12 amino acids. Germline V lookup: CDR1 SQVTM, CDR2 ANQGSEA. Trimming took off 6 bases at V and 4 bases at J, with 10 bases between the two ends. CDR3 sequence: CSVTDSGNTIYF. CDR3 nucleotides: TGCAGCGTCACAGATTCCGGAAACACCATATATTTT.

The chain recombines TRBV27 with TRBJ2-3; 14 positions agree with TRBD2. There are 18 residues in the CDR3. J lost 1 base, V lost 3 bases, and 6 bases had no gene match. Germline values: CDR1 MNHEY, CDR2 SMNVEV (reference sequence). The CDR3 DNA is TGTGCCAGCAGTTTCTCTGTGACTAGCGGGGGGGGCACAGATACGCAGTATTTT. It specifies CASSFSVTSGGGTDTQYF.

This clone was counted once. This rearrangement joins TRBV7-8 to TRBJ1-1, with a possible D match to TRBD1 (5 bases). The CDR3 sequence is 16 residues long. Germline CDR1 is SGHVS and CDR2 is FQNEAQ. V lost 2 bases to trimming and J lost 11 bases, with 24 bases between them. CDR3 protein: CASSLSRGGWEISAFF. For the CDR3, the DNA is TGTGCCAGCAGCTTATCCCGGGGGGGTTGGGAAATTTCGGCTTTCTTT.

The chain uses TRBV25-1 and TRBJ1-4, with 8 bases lining up with TRBD1. The trim removed 3 bases at V and 7 bases at J, leaving 7 bases unmatched. This CDR3 is 15 amino acids long. Germline V lookup: CDR1 MGHDK, CDR2 SYGVNS. CDR3 residues: CASSDYRGGSEKLFF. CDR3 nucleotide sequence: TGTGCCAGCAGTGACTACAGGGGGGGGAGTGAAAAACTGTTTTTT.

The V call is TRBV24-1, the J call TRBJ2-7; 7 nucleotides align to TRBD1. The germline V gene encodes CDR1 KGHDR and CDR2 SFDVKD. The CDR3 length is 14 residues. V was pared by 1 base and J by 5 bases, with 4 bases of the junction left unmatched. The CDR3 DNA reads as TGTGCCACCAGTGATTTTCAGACAGGGAACGAGCAGTACTTC. It yields the protein CATSDFQTGNEQYF.

By sample fraction, this clone is medium-sized. The J gene is TRBJ1-6, the V gene TRBV9, with 8 positions matching TRBD1. The germline V gene has CDR1 SGDLS and CDR2 YYNGEE. V gave up 4 bases and J gave up 0 bases; unmatched junction bases: 9. The CDR3 covers 18 residues. The CDR3 loop reads CASSPDRGRGSYNSPLHF. The CDR3 DNA follows: TGTGCCAGCAGCCCCGACAGGGGTAGGGGCTCCTATAATTCACCCCTCCACTTT.

The chain couples TRBV15 to TRBJ1-4; a possible D gene is TRBD1 (5 bases). The CDR3 contains 14 residues. V was trimmed by 5 bases and J by 8 bases, leaving 15 bases between them. The germline V gene encodes CDR1 LNHNV and CDR2 YYDKDF (reference sequence). The CDR3 is CATSPTGTREKLFF. DNA of the CDR3: TGTGCCACCAGCCCAACCGGGACTCGAGAAAAACTGTTTTTT.

V usage is TRBV12-3 or TRBV12-4 and J usage is TRBJ2-5; D may be TRBD1 (7 bases). V shed 1 base and J shed 7 bases, with 10 bases lying between them. The CDR3 loop spans 13 amino acids. CDR3 nucleotide sequence: TGTGCCAGCAGTTTAGGACAGGGAGGGACCCAGTACTTC. Its translation: CASSLGQGGTQYF.

This rearrangement joins TRBV5-1 to TRBJ1-5, with TRBD1 identical over 8 bases. The CDR3 length is 17 residues. V lost 0 bases to trimming and J lost 1 base; unmatched junction nucleotides: 6. Per the germline V gene, CDR1 is SGHRS and CDR2 is YFSETQ. CDR3 amino acids: CASSLGGQGGSNQPQHF. CDR3 coding DNA: TGCGCCAGCAGCTTGGGCGGACAGGGAGGAAGCAATCAGCCCCAGCATTTT.

The genes are TRBV5-1 and TRBJ1-1; the match to TRBD1 covers 8 bases. The CDR3 sequence is 14 residues long. The J segment lost 3 bases and the V segment lost 3 bases, leaving 4 bases of the junction unmatched. Germline V gene data show CDR1 as SGHRS and CDR2 as YFSETQ. The CDR3 spells CASSSMDRDTEAFF. In nucleotides, the CDR3 is TGCGCCAGCAGCTCTATGGACAGGGACACTGAAGCTTTCTTT.

On this clone: Its ends do not fully match the called genes, so a read error is possible. The J gene is TRBJ1-1, the V gene TRBV29-1; TRBD1 is a possible D gene (6 bases). The length of the CDR3 is 14 residues. The germline CDR1 and CDR2 sequences are SQVTM and ANQGSEA. CDR3 DNA sequence: TGCAGCGTAGAAGACAGGTTGGGGAACACTGAAGCTTTCTTT. It specifies CSVEDRLGNTEAFF. The full variable domain, completed using reference TRBV29-1 and TRBJ1-1, is SAVISQKPSRDICQRGTSLTIQCQVDSQVTMMFWYRQQPGQSLTLIATANQGSEATYESGFVIDKFPISRPNLTFSTLTVSNMSPEDSSIYLCSVEDRLGNTEAFFGQGTRLTVV.

The chain has TRBV9 and TRBJ2-7; 8 nucleotides agree with TRBD1. The CDR3 loop spans 15 amino acids. Germline assignment: CDR1 SGDLS and CDR2 YYNGEE. V was pared by 3 bases and J by 4 bases, with 9 bases of the junction left unmatched. CDR3 sequence reads: CASSATGAGAYEQYF. CDR3 nucleotides: TGTGCCAGCAGCGCGACAGGGGCAGGAGCTTACGAGCAGTACTTC.

The rearrangement links TRBV29-1 to TRBJ2-7; D remains unclear. The V gene lost 4 bases and the J gene lost 6 bases, with 10 bases spanning the gap. The CDR3 is 11 residues long. Germline values: CDR1 SQVTM, CDR2 ANQGSEA. The CDR3 sequence: CSVVDPGEQYF. The CDR3 DNA reads as TGCAGCGTTGTAGATCCCGGCGAGCAGTACTTC.

The rearrangement links TRBV18 to TRBJ2-3, with 8 bases that match TRBD2. CDR3 size: 14 residues. CDR1 is KGHSH and CDR2 is LQKENI in the germline V gene. V lost 3 bases, J lost 5 bases, and 4 bases stayed unmatched. The CDR3 bases are TGTGCCAGCTCACCCCGGGGGGGCCGAGATACGCAGTATTTT. Its protein is CASSPRGGRDTQYF.

The rearrangement joins TRBV7-2 to TRBJ2-3; D call uncertain. CDR1 is SGHTA and CDR2 is FQGNSA in the germline V gene. CDR3 length equals 14 residues. V was pared by 5 bases and J by 0 bases, with 9 bases between. The CDR3 region has the DNA TGTGCCAGCAGCCTAGAGCCGAGCACAGATACGCAGTATTTT. It codes for CASSLEPSTDTQYF.